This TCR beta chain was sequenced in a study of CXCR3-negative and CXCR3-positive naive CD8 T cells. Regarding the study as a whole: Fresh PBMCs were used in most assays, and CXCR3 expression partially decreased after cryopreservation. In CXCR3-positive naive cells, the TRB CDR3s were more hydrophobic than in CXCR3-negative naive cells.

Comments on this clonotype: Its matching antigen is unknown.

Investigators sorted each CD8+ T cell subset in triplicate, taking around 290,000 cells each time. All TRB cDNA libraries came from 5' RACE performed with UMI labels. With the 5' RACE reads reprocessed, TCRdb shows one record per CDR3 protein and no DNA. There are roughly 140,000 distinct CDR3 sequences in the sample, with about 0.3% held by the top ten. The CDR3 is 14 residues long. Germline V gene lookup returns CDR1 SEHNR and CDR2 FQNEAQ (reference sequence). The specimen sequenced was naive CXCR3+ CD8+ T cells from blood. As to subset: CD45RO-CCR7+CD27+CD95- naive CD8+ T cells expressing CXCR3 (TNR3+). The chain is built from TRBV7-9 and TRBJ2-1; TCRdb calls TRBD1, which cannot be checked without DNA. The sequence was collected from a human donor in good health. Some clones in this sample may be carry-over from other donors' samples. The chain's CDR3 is CASPGHERSHEQFF.